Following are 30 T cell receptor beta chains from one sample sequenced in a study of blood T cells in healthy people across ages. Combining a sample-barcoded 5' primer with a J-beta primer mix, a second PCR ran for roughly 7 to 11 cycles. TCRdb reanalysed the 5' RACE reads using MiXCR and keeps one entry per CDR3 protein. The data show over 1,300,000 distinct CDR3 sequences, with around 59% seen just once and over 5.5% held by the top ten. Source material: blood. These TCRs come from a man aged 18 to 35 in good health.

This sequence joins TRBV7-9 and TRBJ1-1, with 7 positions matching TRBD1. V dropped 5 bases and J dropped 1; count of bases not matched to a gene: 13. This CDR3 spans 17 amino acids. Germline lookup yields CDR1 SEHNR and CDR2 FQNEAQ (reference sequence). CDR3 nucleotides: TGTGCCAGCAGCCCTACCCCCGGACAGGCCGAGAACACTGAAGCTTTCTTT. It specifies CASSPTPGQAENTEAFF.

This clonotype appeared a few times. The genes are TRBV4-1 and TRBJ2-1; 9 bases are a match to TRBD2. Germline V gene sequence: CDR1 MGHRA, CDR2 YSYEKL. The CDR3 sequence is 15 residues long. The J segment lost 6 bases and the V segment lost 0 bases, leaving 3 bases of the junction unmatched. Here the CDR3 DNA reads TGCGCCAGCAGCCAAGATCCGCGGGAGGGCAATGAGCAGTTCTTC. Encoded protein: CASSQDPREGNEQFF.

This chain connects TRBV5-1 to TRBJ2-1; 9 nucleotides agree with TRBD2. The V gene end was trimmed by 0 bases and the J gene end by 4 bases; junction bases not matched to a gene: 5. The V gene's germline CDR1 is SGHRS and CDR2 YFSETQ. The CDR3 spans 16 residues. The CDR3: CASSLAIAGVYNEQFF. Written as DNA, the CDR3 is TGCGCCAGCAGCTTGGCCATAGCGGGGGTATACAATGAGCAGTTCTTC.

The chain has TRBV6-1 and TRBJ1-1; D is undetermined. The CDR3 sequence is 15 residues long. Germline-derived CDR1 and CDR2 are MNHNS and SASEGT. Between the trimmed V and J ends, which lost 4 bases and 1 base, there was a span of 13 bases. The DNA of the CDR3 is TGTGCCAGCAGTGCTCCCCCGTCACCGAACACTGAAGCTTTCTTT. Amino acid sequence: CASSAPPSPNTEAFF.

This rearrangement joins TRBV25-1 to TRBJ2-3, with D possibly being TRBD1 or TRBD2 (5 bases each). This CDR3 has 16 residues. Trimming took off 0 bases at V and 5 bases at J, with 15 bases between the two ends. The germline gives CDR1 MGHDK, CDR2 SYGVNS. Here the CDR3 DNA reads TGTGCCAGCAGTGAATACCGGGACGCCGACGTAGATACGCAGTATTTT. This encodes CASSEYRDADVDTQYF.

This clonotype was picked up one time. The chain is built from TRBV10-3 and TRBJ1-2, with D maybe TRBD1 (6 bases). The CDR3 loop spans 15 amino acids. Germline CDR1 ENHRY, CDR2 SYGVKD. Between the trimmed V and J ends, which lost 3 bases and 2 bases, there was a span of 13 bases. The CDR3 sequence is CAISESAGANYGYTF. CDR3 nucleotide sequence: TGTGCCATCAGTGAATCTGCGGGGGCGAACTATGGCTACACCTTC.

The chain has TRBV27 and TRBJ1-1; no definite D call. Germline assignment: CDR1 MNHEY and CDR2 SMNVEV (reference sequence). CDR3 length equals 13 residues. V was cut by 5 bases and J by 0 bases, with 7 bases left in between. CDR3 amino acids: CASSALLNTEAFF. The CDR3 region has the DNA TGTGCCAGCAGTGCCCTTCTGAACACTGAAGCTTTCTTT.

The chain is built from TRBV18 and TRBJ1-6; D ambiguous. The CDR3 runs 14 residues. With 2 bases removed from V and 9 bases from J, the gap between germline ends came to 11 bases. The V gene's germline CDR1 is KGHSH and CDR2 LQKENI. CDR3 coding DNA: TGTGCCAGCTCACCAGAGGGAGGCCGTTCACCCCTCCACTTT. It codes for CASSPEGGRSPLHF.

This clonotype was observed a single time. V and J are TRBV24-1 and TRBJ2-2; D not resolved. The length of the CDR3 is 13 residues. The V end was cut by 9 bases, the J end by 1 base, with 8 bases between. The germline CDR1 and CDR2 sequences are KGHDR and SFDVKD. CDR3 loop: CATASGNTGELFF. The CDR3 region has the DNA TGTGCCACCGCCTCCGGGAACACCGGGGAGCTGTTTTTT.

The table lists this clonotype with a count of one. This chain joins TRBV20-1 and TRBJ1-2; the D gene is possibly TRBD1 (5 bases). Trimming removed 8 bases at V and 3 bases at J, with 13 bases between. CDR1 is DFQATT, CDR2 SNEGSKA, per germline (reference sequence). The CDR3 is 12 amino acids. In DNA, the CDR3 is TGCAGTTTAGGGGTGGGATACTATGGCTACACCTTC. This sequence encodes CSLGVGYYGYTF.

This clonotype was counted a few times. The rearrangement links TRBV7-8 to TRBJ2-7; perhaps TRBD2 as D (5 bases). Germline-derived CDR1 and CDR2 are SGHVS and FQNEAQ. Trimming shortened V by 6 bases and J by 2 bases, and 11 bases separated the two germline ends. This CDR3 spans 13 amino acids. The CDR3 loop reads CASRPEGTYEQYF. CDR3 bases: TGTGCCAGCAGACCCGAGGGTACCTACGAGCAGTACTTC.

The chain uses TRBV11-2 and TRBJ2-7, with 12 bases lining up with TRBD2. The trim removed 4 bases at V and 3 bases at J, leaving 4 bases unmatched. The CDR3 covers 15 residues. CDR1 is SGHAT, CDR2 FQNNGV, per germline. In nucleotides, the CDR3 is TGTGCCAGCAGCTCCGGGACTAGCGGGCGCTACGAGCAGTACTTC. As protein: CASSSGTSGRYEQYF.

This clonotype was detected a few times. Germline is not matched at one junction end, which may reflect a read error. CDR3 coding DNA: TGCAGCGGTGAAGAGGCCAGTAGCTATGGCTACACCTTC. Its protein product is CSGEEASSYGYTF. V usage is TRBV29-1 and J usage is TRBJ1-2; D not resolved. The length of the CDR3 is 13 residues. CDR1 and CDR2 from the germline V gene are SQVTM and ANQGSEA.

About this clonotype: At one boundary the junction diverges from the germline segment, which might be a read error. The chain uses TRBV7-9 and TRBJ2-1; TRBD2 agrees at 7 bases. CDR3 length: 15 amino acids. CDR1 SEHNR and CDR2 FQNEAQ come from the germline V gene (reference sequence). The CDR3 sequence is CACSLMPSGPNEQFF. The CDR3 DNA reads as TGTGCCTGCAGCTTAATGCCTAGCGGCCCCAATGAGCAGTTCTTC.

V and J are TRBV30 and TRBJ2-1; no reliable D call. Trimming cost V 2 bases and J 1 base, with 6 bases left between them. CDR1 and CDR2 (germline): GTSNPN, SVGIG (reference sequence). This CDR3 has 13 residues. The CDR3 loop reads CAWSSLSYNEQFF. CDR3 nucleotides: TGTGCCTGGAGTTCCTTATCCTACAATGAGCAGTTCTTC. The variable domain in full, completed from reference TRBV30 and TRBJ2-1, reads SQTIHQWPATLVQPVGSPLSLECTVEGTSNPNLYWYRQAAGRGLQLLFYSVGIGQISSEVPQNLSASRPQDRQFILSSKKLLLSDSGFYLCAWSSLSYNEQFFGPGTRLTVL.

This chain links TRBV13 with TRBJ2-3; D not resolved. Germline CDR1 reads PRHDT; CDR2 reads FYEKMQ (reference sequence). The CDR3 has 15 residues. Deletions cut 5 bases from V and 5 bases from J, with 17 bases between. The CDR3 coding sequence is TGTGCCAGCAGCGAAAGAGGTTCCGGAGAAGATACGCAGTATTTT. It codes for CASSERGSGEDTQYF.

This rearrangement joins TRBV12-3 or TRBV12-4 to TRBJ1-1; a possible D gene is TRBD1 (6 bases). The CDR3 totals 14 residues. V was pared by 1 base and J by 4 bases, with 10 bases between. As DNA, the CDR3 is TGTGCCAGCAGTTTAGTCCGCAGGGGCACTGAAGCTTTCTTT. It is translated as CASSLVRRGTEAFF.

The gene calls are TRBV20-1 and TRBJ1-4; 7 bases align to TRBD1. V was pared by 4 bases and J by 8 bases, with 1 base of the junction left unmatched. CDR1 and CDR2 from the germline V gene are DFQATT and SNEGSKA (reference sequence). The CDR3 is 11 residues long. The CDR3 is CSANRGEKLFF. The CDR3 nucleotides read TGCAGTGCTAACAGGGGAGAAAAACTGTTTTTT.

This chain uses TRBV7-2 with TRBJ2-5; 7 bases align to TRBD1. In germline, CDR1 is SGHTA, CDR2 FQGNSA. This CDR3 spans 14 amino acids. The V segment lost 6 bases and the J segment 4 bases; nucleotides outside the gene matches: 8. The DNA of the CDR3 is TGTGCCAGCAGTCAGGACAGGTTGCGAGAGACCCAGTACTTC. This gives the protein CASSQDRLRETQYF.

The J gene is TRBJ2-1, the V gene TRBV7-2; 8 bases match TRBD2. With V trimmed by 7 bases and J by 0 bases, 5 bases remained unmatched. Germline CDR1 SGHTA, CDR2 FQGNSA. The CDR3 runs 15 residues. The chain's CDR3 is CASTRLASSYNEQFF. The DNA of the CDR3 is TGTGCCAGCACCCGACTAGCGAGCTCCTACAATGAGCAGTTCTTC.

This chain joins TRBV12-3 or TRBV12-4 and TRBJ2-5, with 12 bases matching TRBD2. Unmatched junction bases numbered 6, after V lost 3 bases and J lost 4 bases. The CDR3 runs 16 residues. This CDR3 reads CASSFLAGGPGETQYF. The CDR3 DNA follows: TGTGCCAGCAGTTTCCTAGCGGGAGGGCCTGGAGAGACCCAGTACTTC.

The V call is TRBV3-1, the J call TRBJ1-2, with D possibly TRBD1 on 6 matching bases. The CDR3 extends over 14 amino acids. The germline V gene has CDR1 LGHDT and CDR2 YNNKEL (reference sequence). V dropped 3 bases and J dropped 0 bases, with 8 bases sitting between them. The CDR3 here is CASSQDSPNYGYTF. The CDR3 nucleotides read TGTGCCAGCAGCCAGGACAGCCCTAACTATGGCTACACCTTC.

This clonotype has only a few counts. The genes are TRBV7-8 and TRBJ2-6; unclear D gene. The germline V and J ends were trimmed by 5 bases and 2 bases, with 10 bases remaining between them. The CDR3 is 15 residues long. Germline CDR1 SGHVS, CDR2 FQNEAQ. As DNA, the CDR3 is TGTGCCAGCAGCCTTCTGGTAACTGGGGCCAACGTCCTGACTTTC. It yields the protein CASSLLVTGANVLTF.

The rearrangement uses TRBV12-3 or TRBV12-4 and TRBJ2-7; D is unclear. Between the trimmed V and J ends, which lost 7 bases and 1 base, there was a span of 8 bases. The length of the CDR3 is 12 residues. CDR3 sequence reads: CASKARSYEQYF. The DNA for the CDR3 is TGTGCCAGCAAAGCCAGGTCCTACGAGCAGTACTTC.

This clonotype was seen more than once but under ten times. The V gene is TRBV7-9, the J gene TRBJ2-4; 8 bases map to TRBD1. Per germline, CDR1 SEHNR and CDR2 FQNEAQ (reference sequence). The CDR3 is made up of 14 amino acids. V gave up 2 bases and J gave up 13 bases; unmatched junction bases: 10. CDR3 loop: CASSLIGQGKKQYF. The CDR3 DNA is TGTGCCAGCAGCTTAATAGGACAGGGAAAGAAGCAGTACTTC.

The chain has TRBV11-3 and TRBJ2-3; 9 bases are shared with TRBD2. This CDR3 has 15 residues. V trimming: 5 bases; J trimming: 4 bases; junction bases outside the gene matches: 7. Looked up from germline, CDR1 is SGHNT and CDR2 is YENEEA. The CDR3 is CASSRRSGGSDTQYF. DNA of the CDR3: TGTGCCAGCAGCCGCCGGAGCGGGGGGTCAGATACGCAGTATTTT.

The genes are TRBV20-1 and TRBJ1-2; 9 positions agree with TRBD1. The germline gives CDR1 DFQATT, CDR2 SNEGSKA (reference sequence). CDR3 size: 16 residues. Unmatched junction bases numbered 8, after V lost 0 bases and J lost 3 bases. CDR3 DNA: TGCAGTGCTAGAGATCCAAACAGGGGGCAAGACTATGGCTACACCTTC. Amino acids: CSARDPNRGQDYGYTF.

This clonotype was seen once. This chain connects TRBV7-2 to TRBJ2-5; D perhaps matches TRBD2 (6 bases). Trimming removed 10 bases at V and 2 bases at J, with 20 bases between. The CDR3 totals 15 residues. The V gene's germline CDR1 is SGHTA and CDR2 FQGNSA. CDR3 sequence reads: CATTWGSGPQETQYF. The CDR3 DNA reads TGTGCCACCACCTGGGGAAGCGGGCCGCAAGAGACCCAGTACTTC.

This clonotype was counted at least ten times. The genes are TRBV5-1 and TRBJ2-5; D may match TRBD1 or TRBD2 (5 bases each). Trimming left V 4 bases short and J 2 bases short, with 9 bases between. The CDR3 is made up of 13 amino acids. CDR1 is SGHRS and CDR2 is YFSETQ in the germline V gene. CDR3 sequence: CASSPGPQETQYF. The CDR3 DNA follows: TGCGCCAGCAGCCCGGGACCACAAGAGACCCAGTACTTC. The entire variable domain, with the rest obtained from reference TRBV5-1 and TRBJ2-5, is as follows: KAGVTQTPRYLIKTRGQQVTLSCSPISGHRSVSWYQQTPGQGLQFLFEYFSETQRNKGNFPGRFSGRQFSNSRSEMNVSTLELGDSALYLCASSPGPQETQYFGPGTRLLVL.

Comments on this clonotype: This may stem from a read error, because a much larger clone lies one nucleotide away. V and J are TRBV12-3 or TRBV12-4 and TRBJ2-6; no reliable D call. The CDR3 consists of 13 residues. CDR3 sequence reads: CACSFGGANVLTF. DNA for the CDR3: TGTGCCTGCAGTTTTGGTGGGGCCAACGTCCTGACTTTC.